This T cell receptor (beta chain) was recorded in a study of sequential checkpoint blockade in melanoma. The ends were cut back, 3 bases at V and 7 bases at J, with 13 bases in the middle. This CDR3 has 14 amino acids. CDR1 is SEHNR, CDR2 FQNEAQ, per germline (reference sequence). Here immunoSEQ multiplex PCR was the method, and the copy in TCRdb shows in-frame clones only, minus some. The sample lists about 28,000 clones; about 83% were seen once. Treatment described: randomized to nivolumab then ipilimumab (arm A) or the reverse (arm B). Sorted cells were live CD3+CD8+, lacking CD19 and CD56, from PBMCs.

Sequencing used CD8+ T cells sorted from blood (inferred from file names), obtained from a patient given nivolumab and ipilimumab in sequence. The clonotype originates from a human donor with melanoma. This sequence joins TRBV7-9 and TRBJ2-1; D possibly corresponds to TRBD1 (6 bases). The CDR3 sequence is CASSFPGARNEQFF. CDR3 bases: TGTGCCAGCAGCTTCCCAGGGGCGAGGAATGAGCAGTTCTTC.